A selection of T cell receptor beta chains follows, all from one sample in a study of beta chain features in type 1 diabetes. Clones were read by immunoSEQ multiplex PCR, and TCRdb kept only the in-frame ones, dropping some. The profile shows 240,000 or so clones, roughly 21% of them singletons. The sequencing sample was made of naive CD4+ T cells from blood. The origin of the receptors is a woman aged 40 to 50 with type 1 diabetes. Both conserved end residues are part of each CDR3. The D gene is left open where the match is weak. Rows give clone size only sometimes, using once, few, many, or a class for an expanded clone.

TRBJ1-3 TRBV28 . few CASSSTGEDSGNTIYF TGTGCCAGCAGTTCCACCGGAGAGGACTCTGGAAACACCATATATTTT
TRBJ2-7 TRBV4-3 . . CASSRDWGGGTNEQYF TGCGCCAGCAGCCGGGACTGGGGGGGCGGGACTAACGAGCAGTACTTC
TRBJ2-5 TRBV28 TRBD1 . CASSFGTGVGTQYF TGTGCCAGCAGTTTCGGAACAGGGGTTGGGACCCAGTACTTC
TRBJ2-3 TRBV13 . . CASSDARGLLLGDTQYF TGTGCCAGCAGCGACGCGAGAGGTTTACTGCTGGGAGATACGCAGTATTTT
TRBJ1-5 TRBV6-5 . . CASRQGFRQPQHF TGTGCCAGCAGGCAGGGATTTAGGCAGCCCCAGCATTTT
TRBJ2-1 TRBV5-1 . few CASSVRPSTGFSYNEQFF TGCGCCAGCAGCGTACGGCCCTCTACAGGGTTCTCCTACAATGAGCAGTTCTTC
TRBJ2-3 TRBV15 TRBD2 . CATSESRTSGSADTQYF TGTGCCACCAGCGAGTCCCGGACTAGCGGGAGTGCAGATACGCAGTATTTT
TRBJ2-2 TRBV9 . . CASSASRVNTGELFF TGTGCCAGCAGCGCTTCCCGGGTGAACACCGGGGAGCTGTTTTTT
TRBJ2-7 TRBV7-3 TRBD1 . CASSSGTGEGQYF TGTGCCAGCAGCTCCGGGACAGGGGAAGGGCAGTACTTC
TRBJ1-6 TRBV7-3 . . CASSLGVGGSPLHF TGTGCCAGCAGCTTAGGAGTAGGTGGCTCACCCCTCCACTTT
TRBJ1-1 TRBV2 . . CASSFDKNTEAFF TGTGCCAGCTCTTTTGACAAGAACACTGAAGCTTTCTTT
TRBJ2-5 TRBV20-1 . few CSAVGETQYF TGCAGTGCTGTCGGAGAGACCCAGTACTTC
TRBJ1-5 TRBV30 TRBD1 few CAWSVRGEQPQHF TGTGCCTGGAGTGTCAGGGGGGAACAGCCCCAGCATTTT
TRBJ1-1 TRBV28 TRBD1 few CASSFTGGTVGAFF TGTGCCAGCAGTTTTACCGGCGGGACAGTGGGAGCTTTCTTT
TRBJ1-1 TRBV15 . few CATSREPVNTEAFF TGTGCCACCAGCAGAGAACCGGTGAACACTGAAGCTTTCTTT
TRBJ2-7 TRBV5-1 . . CASSAGQLTYEQYF TGCGCCAGCAGCGCCGGACAGCTGACCTACGAGCAGTACTTC
TRBJ1-1 TRBV5-4 . . CASSPGGPPTEAFF TGTGCCAGCAGCCCAGGAGGGCCGCCCACTGAAGCTTTCTTT
TRBJ1-1 TRBV19 TRBD1 few CASTPGTVEAFF TGTGCCAGTACCCCCGGGACAGTGGAAGCTTTCTTT
TRBJ1-2 TRBV4-3 . few CASSQDRGYGYTF TGCGCCAGCAGCCAAGATCGGGGGTATGGCTACACCTTC
TRBJ1-2 TRBV18 . few CASSPGGSDRSYGYTF TGTGCCAGCTCACCAGGGGGCAGCGACCGTTCATATGGCTACACCTTC
TRBJ2-1 TRBV29-1 . . CSVSLRLAYEQFF TGCAGCGTTAGCCTTCGGCTAGCCTATGAGCAGTTCTTC
TRBJ2-7 TRBV29-1 . few CSVGVRGGSYEQYF TGCAGCGTGGGGGTTAGGGGGGGCTCCTACGAGCAGTACTTC
TRBJ2-7 TRBV18 TRBD1 once CASSPPGTGRTYEQYF TGTGCCAGCTCACCACCGGGGACAGGGAGAACCTACGAGCAGTACTTC
TRBJ1-2 TRBV29-1 . few CSVDSLNYGYTF TGCAGCGTTGATTCTCTTAACTATGGCTACACCTTC
TRBJ2-5 TRBV28 . . CASSLNRAETQYF TGTGCCAGCAGTTTAAACAGGGCGGAGACCCAGTACTTC